This T cell receptor (beta chain) was sequenced in a study of OX40 agonist ivuxolimab in advanced cancers. Baseline was the first blood sampling point, followed by cycle 4 day 1 and cycle 7 day 1. Using immunoSEQ multiplex PCR, the repertoire was profiled, and TCRdb retains in-frame clones only, with some absent. The sample lists roughly 67,000 clones, 92% seen once, with roughly a tenth in the top ten. Germline V gene data show CDR1 as SGHAT and CDR2 as FQNNGV. There are 16 residues in the CDR3. The V end was cut by 0 bases, the J end by 1 base, with 12 bases between. The sequence was collected from an adult with an advanced solid tumor such as melanoma, head and neck, liver or kidney cancer. This sequence joins TRBV11-2 and TRBJ1-2; D unresolved. The specimen comprised CD4+ or CD8+ T cells sorted from blood, sampled in a trial of the OX40 agonist ivuxolimab. CDR3 residues: CASSLDPLGFNYGYTF. The CDR3 DNA reads as TGTGCCAGCAGCTTAGATCCTCTGGGCTTTAACTATGGCTACACCTTC.